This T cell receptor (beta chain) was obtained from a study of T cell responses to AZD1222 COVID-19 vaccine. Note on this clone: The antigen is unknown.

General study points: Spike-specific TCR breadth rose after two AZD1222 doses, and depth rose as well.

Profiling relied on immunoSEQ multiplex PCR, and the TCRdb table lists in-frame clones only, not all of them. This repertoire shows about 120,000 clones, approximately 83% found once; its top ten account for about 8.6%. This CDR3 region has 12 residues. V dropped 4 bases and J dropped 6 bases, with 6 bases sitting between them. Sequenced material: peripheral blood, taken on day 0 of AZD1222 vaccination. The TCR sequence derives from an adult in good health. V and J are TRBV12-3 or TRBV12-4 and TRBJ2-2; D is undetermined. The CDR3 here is CASSSGAGELFF. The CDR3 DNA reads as TGTGCCAGCAGTTCAGGAGCCGGGGAGCTGTTTTTT.